This paragraph reports one T cell receptor (beta chain). What it binds is unknown. The sample is drawn from a study of shared clonotypes between healthy human individuals. Study-level findings and limits: The small donor group covered limited genetic and exposure diversity.

The CDR3 is 13 residues long. Germline CDR1 and CDR2: LNHDA and SQIVND (reference sequence). Trimming shortened V by 0 bases and J by 10 bases, and 10 bases separated the two germline ends. Method: immunoSEQ multiplex PCR; TCRdb's copy keeps in-frame clones and lacks some. The profile shows under 700,000 clones, roughly 96% of them singletons. Naivety among CD8 cells was defined by CD45RO negativity and positive CCR7 selection, thereby excluding terminally differentiated effector memory CD45RA+ cells. The rearrangement uses TRBV19 and TRBJ2-1, with unresolved D. The source is a woman aged 25 to 39 in good health. Material for sequencing was naive CD8+ T cells sorted from blood. The CDR3 spells CASSIDMWVEQFF. CDR3 nucleotides: TGTGCCAGTAGTATAGATATGTGGGTCGAGCAGTTCTTC.